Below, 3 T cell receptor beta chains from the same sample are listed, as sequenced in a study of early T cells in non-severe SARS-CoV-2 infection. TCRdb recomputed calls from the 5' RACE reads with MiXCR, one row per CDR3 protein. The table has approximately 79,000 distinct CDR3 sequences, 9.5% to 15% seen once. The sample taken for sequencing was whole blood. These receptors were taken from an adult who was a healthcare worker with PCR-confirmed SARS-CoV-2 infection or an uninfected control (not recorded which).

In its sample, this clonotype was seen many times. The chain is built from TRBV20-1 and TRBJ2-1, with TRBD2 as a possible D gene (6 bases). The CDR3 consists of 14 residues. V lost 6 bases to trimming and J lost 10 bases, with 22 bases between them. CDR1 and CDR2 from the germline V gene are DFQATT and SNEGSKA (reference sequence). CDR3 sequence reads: CSAPTRSGFEEQFF. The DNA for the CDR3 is TGCAGTGCCCCCACGCGGAGCGGGTTTGAGGAGCAGTTCTTC.

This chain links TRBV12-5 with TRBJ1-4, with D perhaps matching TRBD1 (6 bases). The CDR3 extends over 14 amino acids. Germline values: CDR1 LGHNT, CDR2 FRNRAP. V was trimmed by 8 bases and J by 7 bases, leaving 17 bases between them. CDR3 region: CASNRGTRGEKLFF. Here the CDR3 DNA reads TGTGCTAGTAATCGAGGGACCAGGGGTGAAAAACTGTTTTTT.

In nucleotides, the CDR3 is TGTGCCAGCAGCACCGGACTTAACTATGGCTACACCTTC. Translation: CASSTGLNYGYTF. The rearrangement uses TRBV21-1 and TRBJ1-2. TRBV21-1 is termed a pseudogene. The CDR3 spans 13 residues.